The 8 T cell receptor beta chains below were found in one sample sequenced in a study of blood T cells in healthy people across ages. The second PCR ran roughly 7 to 11 cycles with a sample-barcoded 5' primer and J-beta primers. TCRdb used MiXCR to reprocess the 5' RACE reads, holding one entry per CDR3 protein. The sample carries approximately 320,000 distinct CDR3 sequences, roughly a quarter recorded once. Sequenced: blood. The origin of the receptors is a woman aged 65 to 85 in good health.

This chain connects TRBV14 to TRBJ1-2; no definite D call. Trimming pared 1 base from V and 4 bases from J, leaving 13 bases between. Germline CDR1 reads SGHDN; CDR2 reads FVKESK. The CDR3 sequence is 15 residues long. CDR3 nucleotides: TGTGCCAGCAGCCAAGCGGGCCGACGGGGCTATGGCTACACCTTC. Encoded protein: CASSQAGRRGYGYTF.

The chain employs TRBV9 and TRBJ2-1; the D is unclear. This CDR3 spans 13 amino acids. CDR1 and CDR2 (germline): SGDLS, YYNGEE. The V end was cut by 0 bases, the J end by 10 bases, with 11 bases between. CDR3 region: CASSVGIVNEQFF. The CDR3 DNA reads TGTGCCAGCAGCGTAGGAATAGTGAACGAGCAGTTCTTC.

This clonotype was seen a handful of times. The chain employs TRBV20-1 and TRBJ2-7; no clear D. Germline V gene sequence: CDR1 DFQATT, CDR2 SNEGSKA (reference sequence). The CDR3 spans 13 residues. Between the trimmed V and J ends, which lost 6 bases and 2 bases, there was a span of 14 bases. The CDR3 bases are TGCAGTGCGAAGGTCTCACCCCCCTACGAGCAGTACTTC. Its translation is CSAKVSPPYEQYF.

The chain joins TRBV5-1 to TRBJ1-1, with 10 bases that match TRBD1. Germline V gene sequence: CDR1 SGHRS, CDR2 YFSETQ. The CDR3 is 17 residues long. Unmatched junction bases numbered 7, after V lost 1 base and J lost 1 base. The CDR3 DNA follows: TGCGCCAGCAGCTTGCCCGGACAGGGGGGAGGGAACACTGAAGCTTTCTTT. It yields the protein CASSLPGQGGGNTEAFF.

This clonotype was recorded once. This sequence joins TRBV7-7 and TRBJ1-4; D unresolved. Germline CDR1 reads SSHAT; CDR2 reads FNYEAQ (reference sequence). The CDR3 has 16 residues. The V end was cut by 4 bases, the J end by 0 bases, with 12 bases between. This CDR3 is CASSSPTRSTNEKLFF. CDR3 sequence (DNA): TGTGCCAGCAGCTCCCCGACGAGATCAACTAATGAAAAACTGTTTTTT.

Here the CDR3 reads CASSILGLAIKRDTQYF. The CDR3, as DNA: TGTGCCAGCAGTATATTGGGACTAGCGATCAAGAGAGATACGCAGTATTTT. The chain uses TRBV6-5 and TRBJ2-3; 10 positions match TRBD2. The trim removed 5 bases at V and 5 bases at J, leaving 13 bases unmatched. CDR1 is MNHEY, CDR2 SVGAGI, per germline. This CDR3 has 17 amino acids.

The rearrangement links TRBV14 to TRBJ2-2; D perhaps matches TRBD1 (5 bases). The V gene's germline CDR1 is SGHDN and CDR2 FVKESK. The CDR3 runs to 14 residues. With 4 bases removed from V and 0 bases from J, the gap between germline ends came to 6 bases. The CDR3 DNA reads as TGTGCCAGCAGCCCGGACACGAACACCGGGGAGCTGTTTTTT. It codes for CASSPDTNTGELFF.

V usage is TRBV7-3 and J usage is TRBJ2-5, with 7 bases that match TRBD2. The DNA end lines up better with TRBJ2-1; the J call may be wrong. CDR1 SGHTA and CDR2 FQGTGA come from the germline V gene. The CDR3 totals 14 residues. CDR3 amino acids: CASNPSGGDGEQFF. CDR3 nucleotide sequence: TGTGCCAGCAACCCGTCGGGGGGAGATGGTGAGCAGTTCTTC.